This T cell receptor (beta chain) was sequenced in a study of identical twins. This CDR3 has 14 amino acids. Trimming shortened V by 2 bases and J by 7 bases, and 9 bases separated the two germline ends. This clonotype was recorded a few times. TCRdb re-called the 5' RACE reads with MiXCR, one entry per CDR3 protein. This table holds a few hundred thousand distinct CDR3 sequences, roughly 10% found once. The clonotype originates from a woman in her forties or fifties in good health. Specimen: naive T cells sorted from blood. The chain combines TRBV12-3 or TRBV12-4 with TRBJ1-6; D may be TRBD1 (5 bases). The CDR3 region is CASSLSGRNSPLHF. The CDR3 coding sequence is TGTGCCAGCAGTTTATCAGGGAGGAATTCACCCCTCCACTTT.